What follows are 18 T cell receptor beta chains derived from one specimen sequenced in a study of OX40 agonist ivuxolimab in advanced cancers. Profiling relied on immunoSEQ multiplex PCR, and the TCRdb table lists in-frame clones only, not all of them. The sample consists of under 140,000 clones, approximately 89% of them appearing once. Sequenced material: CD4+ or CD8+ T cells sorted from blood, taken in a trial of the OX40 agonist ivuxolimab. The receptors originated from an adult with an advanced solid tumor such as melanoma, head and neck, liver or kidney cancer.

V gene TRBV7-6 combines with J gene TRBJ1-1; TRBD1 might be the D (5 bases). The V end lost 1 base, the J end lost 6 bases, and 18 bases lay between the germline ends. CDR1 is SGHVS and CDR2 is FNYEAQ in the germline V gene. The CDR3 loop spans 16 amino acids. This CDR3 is CASSLGGGTIGSEAFF. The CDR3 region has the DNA TGTGCCAGCAGCTTAGGGGGGGGAACAATCGGGTCTGAAGCTTTCTTT.

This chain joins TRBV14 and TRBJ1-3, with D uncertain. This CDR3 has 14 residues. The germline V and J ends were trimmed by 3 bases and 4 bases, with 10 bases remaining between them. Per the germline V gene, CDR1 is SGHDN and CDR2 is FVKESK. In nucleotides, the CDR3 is TGTGCCAGCAGCCAGGTGGGAGCCGGAAACACCATATATTTT. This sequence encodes CASSQVGAGNTIYF. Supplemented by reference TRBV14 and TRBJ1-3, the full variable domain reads EAGVTQFPSHSVIEKGQTVTLRCDPISGHDNLYWYRRVMGKEIKFLLHFVKESKQDESGMPNNRFLAERTGGTYSTLKVQPAELEDSGVYFCASSQVGAGNTIYFGEGSWLTVV.

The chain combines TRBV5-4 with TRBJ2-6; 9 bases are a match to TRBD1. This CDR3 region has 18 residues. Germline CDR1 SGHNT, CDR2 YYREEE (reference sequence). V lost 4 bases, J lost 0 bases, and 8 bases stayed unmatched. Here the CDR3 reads CASSPPGQGLSGANVLTF. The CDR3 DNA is TGTGCCAGCAGCCCACCGGGACAGGGCCTCTCTGGGGCCAACGTCCTGACTTTC.

The CDR3 sequence is CASSQDRKNTEAFF. The CDR3 DNA reads TGTGCCAGCAGCCAGGACCGGAAGAACACTGAAGCTTTCTTT. The V and J genes are TRBV4-2 and TRBJ1-1; no clear D. CDR1 is LGHNA and CDR2 is YNFKEQ in the germline V gene. V was shortened by 3 bases and J by 1 base, with 9 bases between the two germline ends. CDR3 length equals 14 residues.

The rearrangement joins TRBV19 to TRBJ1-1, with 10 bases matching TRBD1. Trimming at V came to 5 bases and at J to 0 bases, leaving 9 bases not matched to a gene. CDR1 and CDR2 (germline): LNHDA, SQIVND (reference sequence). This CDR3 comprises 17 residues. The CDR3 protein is CASSPGQGEKVNTEAFF. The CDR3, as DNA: TGTGCCAGTAGTCCCGGACAGGGGGAGAAGGTGAACACTGAAGCTTTCTTT.

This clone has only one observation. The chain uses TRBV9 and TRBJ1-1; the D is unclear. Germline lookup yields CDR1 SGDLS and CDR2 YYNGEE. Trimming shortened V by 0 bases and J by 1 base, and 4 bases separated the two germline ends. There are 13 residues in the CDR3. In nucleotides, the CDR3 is TGTGCCAGCAGCGTAGCTCCGAACACTGAAGCTTTCTTT. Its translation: CASSVAPNTEAFF.

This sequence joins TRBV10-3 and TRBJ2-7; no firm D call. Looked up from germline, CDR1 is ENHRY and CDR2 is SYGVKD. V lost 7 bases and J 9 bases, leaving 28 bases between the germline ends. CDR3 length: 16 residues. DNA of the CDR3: TGTGCCATCAAACCCTTTACTGCCGTGATGTCTTCCGGGCAGTACTTC. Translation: CAIKPFTAVMSSGQYF.

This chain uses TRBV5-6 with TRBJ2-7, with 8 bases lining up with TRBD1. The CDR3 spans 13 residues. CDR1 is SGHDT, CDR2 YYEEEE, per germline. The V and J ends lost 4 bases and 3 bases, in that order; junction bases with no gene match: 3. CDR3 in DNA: TGTGCCAGCAGCCGGGACAGGCGCTACGAGCAGTACTTC. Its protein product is CASSRDRRYEQYF.

The DNA for the CDR3 is TGTGCAAGTCGCTTAGCTTTCTCGGGTGGGGCCGGAAACACCATATATTTT. Translation: CASRLAFSGGAGNTIYF. The chain joins TRBV12-2 to TRBJ1-3; the table's D gene call, TRBD1, was not cross checked with the DNA. TRBV12-2 is a pseudogene segment. The CDR3 loop spans 17 amino acids.

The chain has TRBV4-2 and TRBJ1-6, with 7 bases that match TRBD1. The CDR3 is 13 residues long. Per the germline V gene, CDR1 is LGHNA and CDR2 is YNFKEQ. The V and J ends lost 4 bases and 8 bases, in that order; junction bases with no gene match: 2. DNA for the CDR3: TGTGCCAGCAGCCGGCAGGGGGATTCACCCCTCCACTTT. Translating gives CASSRQGDSPLHF.

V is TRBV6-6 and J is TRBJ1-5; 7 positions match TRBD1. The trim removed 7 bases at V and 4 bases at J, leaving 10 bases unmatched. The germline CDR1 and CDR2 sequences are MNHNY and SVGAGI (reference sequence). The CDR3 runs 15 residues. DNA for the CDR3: TGTGCCAGCACCCAATCAGGGGGTGAAAATCAGCCCCAGCATTTT. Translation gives CASTQSGGENQPQHF.

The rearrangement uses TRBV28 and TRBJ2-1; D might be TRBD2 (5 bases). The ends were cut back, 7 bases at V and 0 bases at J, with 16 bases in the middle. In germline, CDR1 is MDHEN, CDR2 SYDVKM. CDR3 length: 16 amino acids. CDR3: CASTRPLASSYNEQFF. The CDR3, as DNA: TGTGCCAGCACCCGTCCATTAGCGAGCTCCTACAATGAGCAGTTCTTC.

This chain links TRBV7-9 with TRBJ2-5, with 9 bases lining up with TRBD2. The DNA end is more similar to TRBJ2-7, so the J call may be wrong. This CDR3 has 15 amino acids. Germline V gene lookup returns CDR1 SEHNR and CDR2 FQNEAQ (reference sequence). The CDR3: CASSLALNSGSEQYF. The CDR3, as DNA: TGTGCCAGCAGCTTAGCGCTGAATAGCGGGAGCGAGCAGTACTTC.

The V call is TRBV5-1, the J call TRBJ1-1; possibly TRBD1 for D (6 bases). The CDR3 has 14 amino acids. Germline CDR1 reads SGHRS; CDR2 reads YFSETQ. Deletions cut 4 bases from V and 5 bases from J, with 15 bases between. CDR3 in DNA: TGCGCCAGCAGCAACGACAGAGGGGGAACTGAAGCTTTCTTT. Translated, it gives CASSNDRGGTEAFF.

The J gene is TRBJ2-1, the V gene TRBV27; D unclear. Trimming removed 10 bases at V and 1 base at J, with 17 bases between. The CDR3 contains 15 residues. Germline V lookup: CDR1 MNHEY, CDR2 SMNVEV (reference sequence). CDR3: CAIRTGQASYNEQFF. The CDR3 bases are TGTGCCATCCGTACGGGCCAGGCGTCCTACAATGAGCAGTTCTTC.

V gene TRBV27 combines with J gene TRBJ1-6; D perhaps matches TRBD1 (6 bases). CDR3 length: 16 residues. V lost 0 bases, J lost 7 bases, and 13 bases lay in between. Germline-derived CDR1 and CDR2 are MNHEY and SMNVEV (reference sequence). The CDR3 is CASSLSKGVGNSPLHF. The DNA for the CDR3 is TGTGCCAGCAGTTTATCGAAGGGGGTAGGCAATTCACCCCTCCACTTT.

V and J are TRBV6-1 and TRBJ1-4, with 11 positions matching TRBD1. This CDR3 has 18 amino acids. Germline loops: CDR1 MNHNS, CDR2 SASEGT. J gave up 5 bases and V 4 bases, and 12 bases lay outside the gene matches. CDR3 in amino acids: CASSAIRDRGTENEKLFF. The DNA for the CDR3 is TGTGCCAGCAGTGCGATCCGGGACAGGGGGACTGAAAATGAAAAACTGTTTTTT.

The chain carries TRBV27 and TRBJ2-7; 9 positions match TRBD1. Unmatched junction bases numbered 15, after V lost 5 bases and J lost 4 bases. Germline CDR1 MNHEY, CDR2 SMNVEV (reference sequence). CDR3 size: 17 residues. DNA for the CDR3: TGTGCCAGCAGTCCTTACGGACAGGGGCACCTACCTTACGAGCAGTACTTC. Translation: CASSPYGQGHLPYEQYF.